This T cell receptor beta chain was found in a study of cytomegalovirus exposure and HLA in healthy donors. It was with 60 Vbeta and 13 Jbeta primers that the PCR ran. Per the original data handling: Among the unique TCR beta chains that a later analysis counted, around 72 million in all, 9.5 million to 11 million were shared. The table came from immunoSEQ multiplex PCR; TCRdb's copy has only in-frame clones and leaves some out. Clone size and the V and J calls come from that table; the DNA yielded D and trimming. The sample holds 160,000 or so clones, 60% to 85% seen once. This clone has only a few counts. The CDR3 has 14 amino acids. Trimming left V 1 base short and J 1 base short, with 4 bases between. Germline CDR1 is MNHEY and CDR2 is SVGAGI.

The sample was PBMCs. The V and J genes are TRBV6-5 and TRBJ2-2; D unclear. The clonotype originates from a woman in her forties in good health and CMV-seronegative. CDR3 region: CASSYFRNTGELFF. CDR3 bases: TGTGCCAGCAGTTACTTCAGGAACACCGGGGAGCTGTTTTTT.